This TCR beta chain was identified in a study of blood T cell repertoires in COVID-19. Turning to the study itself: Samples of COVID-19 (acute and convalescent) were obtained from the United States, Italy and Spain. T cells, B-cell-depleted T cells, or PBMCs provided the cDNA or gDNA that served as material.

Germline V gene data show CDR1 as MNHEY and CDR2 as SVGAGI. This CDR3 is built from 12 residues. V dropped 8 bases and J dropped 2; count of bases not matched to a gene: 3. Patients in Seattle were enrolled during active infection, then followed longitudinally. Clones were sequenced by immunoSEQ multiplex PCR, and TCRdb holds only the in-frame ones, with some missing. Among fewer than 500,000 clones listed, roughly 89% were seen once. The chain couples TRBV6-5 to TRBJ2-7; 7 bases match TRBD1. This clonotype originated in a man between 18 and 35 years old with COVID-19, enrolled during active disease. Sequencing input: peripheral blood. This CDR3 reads CASEGGTYEQYF. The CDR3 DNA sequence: TGTGCCAGCGAAGGGGGCACCTACGAGCAGTACTTC.